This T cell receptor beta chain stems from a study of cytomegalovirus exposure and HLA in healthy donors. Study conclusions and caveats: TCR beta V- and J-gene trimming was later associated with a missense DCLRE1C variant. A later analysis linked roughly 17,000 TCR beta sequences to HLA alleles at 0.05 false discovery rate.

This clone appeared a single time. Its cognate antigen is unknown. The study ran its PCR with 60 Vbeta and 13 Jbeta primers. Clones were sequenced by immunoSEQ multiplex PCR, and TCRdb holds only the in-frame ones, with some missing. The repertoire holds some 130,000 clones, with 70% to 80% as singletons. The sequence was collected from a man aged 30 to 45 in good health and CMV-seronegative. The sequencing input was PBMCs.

Here the CDR3 DNA reads TGTGCCAGCAGCGAGGGCAGGGGGATTCGGGGCTACACCTTC. Its translation: CASSEGRGIRGYTF. The chain couples TRBV11-2 to TRBJ1-2, with 7 bases matching TRBD1. V lost 5 bases to trimming and J lost 8 bases; unmatched junction nucleotides: 11. Germline lookup yields CDR1 SGHAT and CDR2 FQNNGV. The CDR3 has 14 residues.